This TCR beta chain was captured in a study of cytomegalovirus exposure and HLA in healthy donors. General study results and limits: Among the CMV-associated chains, three were confirmed in vitro as specific for CMV antigens. One variant, a missense change in DCLRE1C, was linked in a later analysis to TCR beta V- and J-gene trimming. The authors enumerated over 150 TCR beta chains as linked to cytomegalovirus. Serostatus for CMV was the only available immune exposure information.

Germline lookup yields CDR1 MDHEN and CDR2 SYDVKM. The CDR3 covers 11 residues. V was cut by 4 bases and J by 5 bases, with 3 bases left in between. The PCR made use of 60 Vbeta and 13 Jbeta primers. The protocol was immunoSEQ multiplex PCR, while the TCRdb copy is restricted to in-frame clones and leaves out a portion. The table shows about 190,000 clones, with around three quarters occurring only once. With regard to this clone: Antigen unknown.

The TCR originated in a woman aged 30 to 39 in good health and CMV-seropositive. This sequence joins TRBV28 and TRBJ1-5; D remains unclear. The sequencing input was PBMCs. CDR3 nucleotide sequence: TGTGCCAGCAGTTCGGATCAGCCCCAGCATTTT. This encodes CASSSDQPQHF.